Sequencing of this T cell receptor (beta chain) was carried out in a study of T cell responses to AZD1222 COVID-19 vaccine. Study summary: Analysis merged second doses at about 4 or about 12 weeks.

Whole-study results and caveats: Donors were largely white British and mainly female; clonal diversity was possibly underestimated. Of spike-specific TCRs, nearly half reportedly target regions left unmutated in variants.

The assay was immunoSEQ multiplex PCR, and TCRdb's table has in-frame clones only and misses some. This sample has about 120,000 clones, with 80% to 90% found just once. Details on this clone: Its antigen is undetermined.

V lost 6 bases to trimming and J lost 6 bases; unmatched junction nucleotides: 3. CDR3 size: 14 residues. The V gene's germline CDR1 is SGHNT and CDR2 YYREEE (reference sequence). This specimen consisted of peripheral blood, obtained on day 0 of AZD1222 vaccination. The chain links TRBV5-4 to TRBJ2-1; the match to TRBD2 covers 13 bases. The TCR originated in an adult in good health. In DNA form, the CDR3 reads TGTGCCAGCACTAGGACTAGCGGGAGCAATGAGCAGTTCTTC. It codes for CASTRTSGSNEQFF.